Each of the 5 T cell receptor beta chains below was sequenced from the same sample in a study of blood T cell repertoires in COVID-19. The table came from immunoSEQ multiplex PCR; TCRdb's copy has only in-frame clones and leaves some out. The sample carries 250,000 or so clones, around 90% recorded once. The sequenced sample was peripheral blood. The receptors derive from a man younger than 40 with COVID-19, enrolled during active disease.

The rearrangement uses TRBV6-5 and TRBJ1-5; D is undetermined. The CDR3 extends over 13 amino acids. Germline V lookup: CDR1 MNHEY, CDR2 SVGAGI. V gave up 3 bases and J gave up 5 bases, with 8 bases separating them. CDR3 loop: CASSYDQDQPQHF. Here the CDR3 DNA reads TGTGCCAGCAGTTATGATCAGGATCAGCCCCAGCATTTT.

The count of this clone is one. This chain uses TRBV7-9 with TRBJ1-6; D is perhaps TRBD1 (6 bases). Looked up from germline, CDR1 is SEHNR and CDR2 is FQNEAQ (reference sequence). The CDR3 covers 18 residues. Trimming pared 7 bases from V and 7 bases from J, leaving 26 bases between. CDR3 coding DNA: TGTGCCAGCACCCGAAGCGGGGGCGGGGGACGAGGAAATTCACCCCTCCACTTT. Amino acid sequence: CASTRSGGGGRGNSPLHF.

The chain recombines TRBV12-3 or TRBV12-4 with TRBJ1-5; 7 bases are shared with TRBD1. The CDR3 is 13 residues long. Losses at the gene ends were 6 bases for V and 4 bases for J; bases not matched to a gene: 3. CDR3 in DNA: TGTGCCAGCAGCATACAGGGGAATCAGCCCCAGCATTTT. Its translation is CASSIQGNQPQHF.

The chain recombines TRBV19 with TRBJ2-2; tentative D call: TRBD1 (5 bases). This CDR3 region has 15 residues. Germline V gene data show CDR1 as LNHDA and CDR2 as SQIVND (reference sequence). V was cut by 3 bases and J by 0 bases, with 8 bases left in between. CDR3 DNA sequence: TGTGCCAGTAGTATGTGGGGCGCGAACACCGGGGAGCTGTTTTTT. Amino acid sequence: CASSMWGANTGELFF.

The chain carries TRBV2 and TRBJ1-3; D is undetermined. This CDR3 is built from 15 residues. Trimming removed 1 base at V and 0 bases at J, with 7 bases between. Germline values: CDR1 SNHLY, CDR2 FYNNEI. CDR3 bases: TGTGCCAGCAGTGAAGTGAGGAGCTCTGGAAACACCATATATTTT. It is translated as CASSEVRSSGNTIYF.